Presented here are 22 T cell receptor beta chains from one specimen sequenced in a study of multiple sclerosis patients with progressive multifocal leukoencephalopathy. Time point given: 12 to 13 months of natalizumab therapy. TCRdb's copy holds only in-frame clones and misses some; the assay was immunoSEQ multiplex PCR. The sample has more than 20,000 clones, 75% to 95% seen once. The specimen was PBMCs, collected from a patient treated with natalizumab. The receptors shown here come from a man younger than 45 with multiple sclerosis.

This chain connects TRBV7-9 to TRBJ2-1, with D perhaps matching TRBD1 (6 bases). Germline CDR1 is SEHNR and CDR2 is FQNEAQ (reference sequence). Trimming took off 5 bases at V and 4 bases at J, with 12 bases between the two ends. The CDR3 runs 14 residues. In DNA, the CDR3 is TGTGCCAGCAGCCCCGACAGGCTTTACAATGAGCAGTTCTTC. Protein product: CASSPDRLYNEQFF.

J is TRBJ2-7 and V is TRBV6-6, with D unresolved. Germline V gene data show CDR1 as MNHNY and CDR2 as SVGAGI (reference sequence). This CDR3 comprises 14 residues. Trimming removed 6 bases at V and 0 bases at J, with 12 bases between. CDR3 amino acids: CASSGRGVSYEQYF. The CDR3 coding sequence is TGTGCCAGCAGCGGGCGCGGTGTCTCCTACGAGCAGTACTTC.

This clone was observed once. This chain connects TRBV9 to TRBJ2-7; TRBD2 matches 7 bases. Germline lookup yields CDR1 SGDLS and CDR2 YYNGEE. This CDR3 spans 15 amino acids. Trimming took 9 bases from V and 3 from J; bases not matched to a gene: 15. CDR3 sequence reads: CATPPGREILYEQYV. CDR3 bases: TGTGCCACCCCGCCGGGGCGGGAGATACTCTACGAGCAGTACGTC.

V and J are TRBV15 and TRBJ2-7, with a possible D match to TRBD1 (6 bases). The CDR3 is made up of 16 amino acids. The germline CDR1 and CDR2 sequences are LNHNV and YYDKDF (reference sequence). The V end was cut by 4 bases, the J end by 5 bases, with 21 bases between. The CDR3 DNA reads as TGTGCCACCAGCAACCACTGGCCCAGGGGTGGGGACGAGCAGTACTTC. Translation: CATSNHWPRGGDEQYF. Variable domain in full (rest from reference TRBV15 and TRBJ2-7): DAMVIQNPRYQVTQFGKPVTLSCSQTLNHNVMYWYQQKSSQAPKLLFHYYDKDFNNEADTPDNFQSRRPNTSFCFLDIRSPGLGDTAMYLCATSNHWPRGGDEQYFGPGTRLTVT.

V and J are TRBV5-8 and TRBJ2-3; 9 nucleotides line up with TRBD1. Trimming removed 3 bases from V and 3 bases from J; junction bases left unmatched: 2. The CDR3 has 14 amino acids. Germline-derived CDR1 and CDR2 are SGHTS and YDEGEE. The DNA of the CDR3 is TGTGCCAGCAGCTCGACAGGGGGGACAGATACGCAGTATTTT. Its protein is CASSSTGGTDTQYF.

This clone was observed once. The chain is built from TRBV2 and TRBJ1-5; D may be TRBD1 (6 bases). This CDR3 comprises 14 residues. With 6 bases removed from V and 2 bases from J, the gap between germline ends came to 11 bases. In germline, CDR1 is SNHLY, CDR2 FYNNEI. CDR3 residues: CASSQGNGNQPQHF. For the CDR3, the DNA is TGTGCCAGCAGCCAGGGGAATGGCAATCAGCCCCAGCATTTT.

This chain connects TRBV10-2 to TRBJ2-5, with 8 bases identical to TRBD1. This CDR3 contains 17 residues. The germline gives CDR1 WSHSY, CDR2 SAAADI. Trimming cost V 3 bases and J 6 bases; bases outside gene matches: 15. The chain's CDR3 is CASSDRLGRGRLKTQYF. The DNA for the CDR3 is TGCGCCAGCAGTGATCGATTAGGCAGGGGGCGCTTAAAGACCCAGTACTTC.

CDR3 protein: CASSSTGGTAGTQYF. The CDR3 bases are TGTGCCAGCAGTTCGACAGGGGGCACAGCGGGGACCCAGTACTTC. The chain carries TRBV25-1 and TRBJ2-5; 10 positions agree with TRBD1. The V segment lost 5 bases and the J segment 7 bases; nucleotides outside the gene matches: 10. Germline CDR1 MGHDK, CDR2 SYGVNS. The CDR3 runs to 15 residues.

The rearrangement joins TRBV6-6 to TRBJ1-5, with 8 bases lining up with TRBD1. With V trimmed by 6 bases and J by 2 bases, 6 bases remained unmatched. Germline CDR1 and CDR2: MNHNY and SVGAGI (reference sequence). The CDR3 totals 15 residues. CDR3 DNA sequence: TGTGCCAGCAGGGAACAGGGGGTTGGCAATCAGCCCCAGCATTTT. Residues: CASREQGVGNQPQHF.

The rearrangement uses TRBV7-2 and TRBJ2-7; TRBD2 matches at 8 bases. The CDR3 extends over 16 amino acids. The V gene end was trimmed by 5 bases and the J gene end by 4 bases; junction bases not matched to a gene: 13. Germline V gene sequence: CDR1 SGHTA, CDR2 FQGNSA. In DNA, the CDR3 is TGTGCCAGCAGCCCCGACAGGAGTAGCGGGAAATACGAGCAGTACTTC. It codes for CASSPDRSSGKYEQYF.

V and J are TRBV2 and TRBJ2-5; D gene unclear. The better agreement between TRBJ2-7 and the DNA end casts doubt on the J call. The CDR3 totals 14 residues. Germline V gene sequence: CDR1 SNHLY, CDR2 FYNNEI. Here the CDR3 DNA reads TGTGCCAGTAAACCGGGCCGGAGCTCCTACGAGCAGTACTTC. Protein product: CASKPGRSSYEQYF.

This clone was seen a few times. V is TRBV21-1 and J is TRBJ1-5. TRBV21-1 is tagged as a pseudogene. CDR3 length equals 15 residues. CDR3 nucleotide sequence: TGTGCCAGCAGCCCCCGGCAGTTTAGCAATCAGCCCCAGCATTTT. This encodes CASSPRQFSNQPQHF.

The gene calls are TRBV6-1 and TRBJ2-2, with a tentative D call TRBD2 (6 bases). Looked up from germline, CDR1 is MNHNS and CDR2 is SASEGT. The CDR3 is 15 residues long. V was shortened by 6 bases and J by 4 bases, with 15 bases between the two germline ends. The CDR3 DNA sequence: TGTGCCAGCAGATTCCTAGCGAGGGGCACCGGGGAGCTGTTTTTT. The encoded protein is CASRFLARGTGELFF.

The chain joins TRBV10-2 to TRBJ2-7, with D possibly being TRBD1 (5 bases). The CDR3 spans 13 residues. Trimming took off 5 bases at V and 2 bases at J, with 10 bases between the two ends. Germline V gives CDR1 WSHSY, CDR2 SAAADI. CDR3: CASSQQATYEQYF. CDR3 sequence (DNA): TGCGCCAGCAGTCAACAGGCGACCTACGAGCAGTACTTC.

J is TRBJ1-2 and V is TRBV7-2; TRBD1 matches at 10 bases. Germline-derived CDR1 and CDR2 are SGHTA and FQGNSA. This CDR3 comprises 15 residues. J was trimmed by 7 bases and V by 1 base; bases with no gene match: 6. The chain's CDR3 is CASSLERRTGGGYTF. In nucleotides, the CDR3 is TGTGCCAGCAGCTTAGAGAGGAGGACAGGGGGTGGCTACACCTTC.

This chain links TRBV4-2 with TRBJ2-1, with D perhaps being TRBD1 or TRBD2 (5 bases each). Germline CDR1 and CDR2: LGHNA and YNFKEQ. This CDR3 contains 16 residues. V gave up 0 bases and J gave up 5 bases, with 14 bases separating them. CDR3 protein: CASSQEVWDQHNEQFF. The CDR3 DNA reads TGTGCCAGCAGCCAAGAGGTTTGGGACCAACACAATGAGCAGTTCTTC.

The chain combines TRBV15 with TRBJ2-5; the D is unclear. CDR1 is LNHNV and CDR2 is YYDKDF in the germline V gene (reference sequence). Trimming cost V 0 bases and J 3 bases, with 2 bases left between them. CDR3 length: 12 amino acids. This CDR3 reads CATSRDEETQYF. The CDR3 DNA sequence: TGTGCCACCAGCAGAGACGAAGAGACCCAGTACTTC.

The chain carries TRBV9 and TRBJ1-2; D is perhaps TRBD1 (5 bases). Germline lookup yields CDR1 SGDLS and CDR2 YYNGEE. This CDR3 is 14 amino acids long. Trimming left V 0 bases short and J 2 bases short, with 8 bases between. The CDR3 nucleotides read TGTGCCAGCAGCGTAGCAGGGCTGAACTATGGCTACACCTTC. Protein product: CASSVAGLNYGYTF.

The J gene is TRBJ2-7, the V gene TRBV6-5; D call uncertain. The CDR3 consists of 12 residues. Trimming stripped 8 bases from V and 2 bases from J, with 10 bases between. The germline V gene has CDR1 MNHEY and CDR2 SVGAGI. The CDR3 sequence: CASRGFPYEQYF. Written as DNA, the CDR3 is TGTGCCAGCCGTGGGTTTCCCTACGAGCAGTACTTC.

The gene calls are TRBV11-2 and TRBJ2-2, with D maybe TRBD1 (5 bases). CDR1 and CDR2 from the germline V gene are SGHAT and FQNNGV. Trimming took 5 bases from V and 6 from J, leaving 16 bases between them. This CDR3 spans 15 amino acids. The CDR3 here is CASSAEVWGSGELFF. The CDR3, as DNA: TGTGCCAGCAGCGCAGAGGTCTGGGGCTCCGGGGAGCTGTTTTTT.

The DNA for the CDR3 is TGTGCCAGCAGTTACTCCAGGGCCACAGATACGCAGTATTTT. Amino acid sequence: CASSYSRATDTQYF. V usage is TRBV6-5 and J usage is TRBJ2-3, with D perhaps TRBD1 (5 bases). This CDR3 is built from 14 residues. Trimming removed 0 bases at V and 2 bases at J, with 6 bases between. Germline CDR1 MNHEY, CDR2 SVGAGI.

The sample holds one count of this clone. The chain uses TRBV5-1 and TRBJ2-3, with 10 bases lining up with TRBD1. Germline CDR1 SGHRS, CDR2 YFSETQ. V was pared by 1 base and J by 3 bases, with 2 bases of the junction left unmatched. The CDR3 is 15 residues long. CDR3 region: CASSLMGQGTDTQYF. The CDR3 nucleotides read TGCGCCAGCAGCTTGATGGGACAGGGGACAGATACGCAGTATTTT.